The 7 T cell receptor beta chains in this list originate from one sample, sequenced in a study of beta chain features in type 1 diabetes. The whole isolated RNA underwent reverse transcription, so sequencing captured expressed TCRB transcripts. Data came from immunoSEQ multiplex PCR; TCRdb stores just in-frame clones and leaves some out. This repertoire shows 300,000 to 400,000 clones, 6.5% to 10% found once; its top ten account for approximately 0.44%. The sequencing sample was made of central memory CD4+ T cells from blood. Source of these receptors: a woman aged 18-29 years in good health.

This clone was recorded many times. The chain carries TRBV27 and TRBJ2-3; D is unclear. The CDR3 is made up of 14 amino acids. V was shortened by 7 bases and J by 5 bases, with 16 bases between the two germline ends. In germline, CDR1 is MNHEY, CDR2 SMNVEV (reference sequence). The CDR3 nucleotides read TGTGCCAGCAATCCCCGGGCGTTCGGAGATACGCAGTATTTT. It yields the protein CASNPRAFGDTQYF.

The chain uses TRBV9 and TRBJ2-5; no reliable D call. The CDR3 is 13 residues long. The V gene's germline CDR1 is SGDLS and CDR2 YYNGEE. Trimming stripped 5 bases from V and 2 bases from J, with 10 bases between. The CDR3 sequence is CASSKGTQETQYF. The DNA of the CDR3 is TGTGCCAGCAGTAAGGGAACACAAGAGACCCAGTACTTC. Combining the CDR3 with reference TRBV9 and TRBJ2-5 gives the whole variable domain DSGVTQTPKHLITATGQRVTLRCSPRSGDLSVYWYQQSLDQGLQFLIQYYNGEERAKGNILERFSAQQFPDLHSELNLSSLELGDSALYFCASSKGTQETQYFGPGTRLLVL.

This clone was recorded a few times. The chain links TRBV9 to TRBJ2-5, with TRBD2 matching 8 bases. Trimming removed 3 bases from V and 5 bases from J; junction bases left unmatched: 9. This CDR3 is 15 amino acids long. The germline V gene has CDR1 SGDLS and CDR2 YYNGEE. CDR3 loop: CASSGTSWSRETQYF. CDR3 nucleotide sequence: TGTGCCAGCAGCGGGACTAGCTGGTCTCGGGAGACCCAGTACTTC.

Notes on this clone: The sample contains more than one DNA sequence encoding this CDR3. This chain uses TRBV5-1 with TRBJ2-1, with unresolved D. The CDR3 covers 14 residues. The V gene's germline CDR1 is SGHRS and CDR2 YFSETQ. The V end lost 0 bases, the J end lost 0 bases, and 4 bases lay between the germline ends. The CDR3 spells CASSLASSYNEQFF. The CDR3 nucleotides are TGCGCCAGCAGCTTGGCCAGCTCCTACAATGAGCAGTTCTTC.

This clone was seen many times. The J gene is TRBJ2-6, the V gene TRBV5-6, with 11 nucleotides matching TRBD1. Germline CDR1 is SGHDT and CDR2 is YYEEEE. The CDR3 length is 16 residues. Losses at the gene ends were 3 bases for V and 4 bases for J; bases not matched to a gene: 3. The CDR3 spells CASSWDRGTGANVLTF. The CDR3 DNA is TGTGCCAGCAGCTGGGACAGGGGGACCGGGGCCAACGTCCTGACTTTC.

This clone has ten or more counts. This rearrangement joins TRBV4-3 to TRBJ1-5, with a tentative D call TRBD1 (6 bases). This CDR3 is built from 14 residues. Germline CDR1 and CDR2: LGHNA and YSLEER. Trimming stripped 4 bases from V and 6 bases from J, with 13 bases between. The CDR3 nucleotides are TGCGCCAGCAGCCTTCAACAGGGAGCTCAGCCCCAGCATTTT. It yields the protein CASSLQQGAQPQHF.

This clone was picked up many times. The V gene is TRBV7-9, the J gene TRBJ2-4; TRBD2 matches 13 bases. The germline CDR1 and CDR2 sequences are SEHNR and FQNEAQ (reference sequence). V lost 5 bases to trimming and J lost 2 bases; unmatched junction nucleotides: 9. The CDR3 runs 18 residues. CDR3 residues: CASSRLTGTSGTKNIQYF. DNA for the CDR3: TGTGCCAGCAGCCGCCTTACCGGGACTAGCGGGACCAAAAACATTCAGTACTTC.